The text below deals with one TCR beta chain. This clone was picked up a small number of times. Its antigen has not been determined. No quality values exist for individual bases; no much larger clone is one base distant. This sample also contains other DNA sequences that code for the same CDR3. For survey sequencing, tumor libraries mostly used roughly 4.8 ug of input genomic DNA, with two replicates for each sample. The immunoSEQ hsTCRbeta kit was used to prepare TCRbeta libraries, following the manufacturer's instructions. Sequencing of the completed libraries took place using an Illumina NovaSeq 6000 S4 flow cell after they had been pooled to about 3 nM. As for the original processing: The immunoSEQ Analyzer was used for raw data preprocessing and quality control. The analysis was restricted to productive rearrangements, with each unique CDR3 amino acid sequence defining a clonotype. Repertoire clonality was estimated as the Gini-Simpson index, which was computed with the R package tcR. Gini indices were compared with Student's t test, and associations with tumor size change were assessed by Pearson correlation. TCRdb took over this immuneACCESS table, retaining in-frame rearrangements with V and J assigned. Such tables are incomplete; in checked studies, under half of the missing clones stem from an unresolved V gene, and the remainder is unexplained. From that table come the V and J calls and clone size; the DNA was used to work out D and trimming. The sample table holds tens of thousands of clones, of which 27% were seen once. The ten largest clones take up roughly 15% of the sample.

These data originate in a study of neoadjuvant anti-PD-1 for oral cavity cancer (dated by TCRdb to the early 2020s). In terms of the full investigation: Patients mostly received three to four biweekly doses of nivolumab at 3 mg/kg before curative-intent surgical resection. Patients who did not progress were given a fourth nivolumab dose at about day 43 and had definitive surgical resection on days 50-56. Under RECIST 1.1, a patient counted as a responder if showing complete response, partial response or stable disease, and as a non-responder if showing progression. The parent correlative cohort included roughly 13 patients, with a 33% response rate. Broad study findings and their caveats: The TCR analyses had only three patients in each response group, and the authors called for validation in larger cohorts. Larger post-treatment sizes of preexisting intratumoral clones correlated with greater tumor shrinkage, suggesting expansion of preexisting clones contributed to response. Higher pretreatment blood Treg/Th17 ratios correlated with both higher pretreatment blood TCRbeta clonality and lower post-treatment tumor TCRbeta clonality.

The CDR3 contains 12 residues, cysteine and phenylalanine counted. The DNA shown is the 36-base CDR3, in frame from base 1. CDR1 MNHEY and CDR2 SMNVEV were looked up in the germline V gene (reference sequence). V is pared back by 5 bases and J by 4 bases, with 9 bases lying between the germline termini. The time point label for this specimen denotes: after neoadjuvant nivolumab, at surgical resection. Patients had been newly diagnosed with stage II-IVA oral cavity squamous cell carcinoma, and no prior systemic or radiation treatment had been given to the patients. The cohort consisted of patients with HPV-negative, locally advanced oral cavity squamous cell carcinoma. The samples were obtained from a longitudinal correlative study of a single-arm phase II trial testing neoadjuvant nivolumab in oral cavity squamous cell carcinoma. Genomic DNA-based TCRbeta sequencing was performed on subject-matched pre- and post-treatment PBMCs and tumors from three responders and three non-responders. The Maxwell RSC DNA from Tissue kit was used to isolate genomic DNA from tumor tissue.

This TCR came from a person aged 35-79 years with oral cavity squamous cell carcinoma. Sequences were derived from tumor tissue, sampled after nivolumab (anti-PD-1) treatment. This chain is built from TRBV27 and TRBJ2-7; the D gene is perhaps TRBD1, from 6 matching bases. The nucleotides read TGTGCCAGCAGTCCGGGGACATACGAGCAGTACTTC. It encodes CASSPGTYEQYF.